These 26 T cell receptor beta chains were all obtained from the same sample, sequenced in a study of T cell repertoires in cytomegalovirus infection. TCRdb called the reads again in MiXCR, with one record for every CDR3 protein. The sample lists about 740,000 distinct CDR3 sequences, less than 40% occurring once. Input material: PBMCs. The receptors were sampled from a human donor in good health (CMV status not recorded). Some clones in this sample may be carry-over from other donors' samples.

V and J are TRBV18 and TRBJ1-6, with a tentative D call TRBD1 (6 bases). This CDR3 is built from 18 residues. CDR1 and CDR2 from the germline V gene are KGHSH and LQKENI. V was shortened by 5 bases and J by 0 bases, with 17 bases between the two germline ends. The CDR3 nucleotides are TGTGCCAGCTCAACCAAGGGGGGACTTAGCTCCTATAATTCACCCCTCCACTTT. It encodes CASSTKGGLSSYNSPLHF.

This clonotype was counted a few times. This chain uses TRBV7-2 with TRBJ1-1; 7 nucleotides match TRBD1. The CDR3 is 18 residues long. Germline values: CDR1 SGHTA, CDR2 FQGNSA. Trimming at V came to 1 base and at J to 2 bases, leaving 13 bases not matched to a gene. The CDR3 loop reads CASSLGWQGDLENTEAFF. CDR3 sequence (DNA): TGTGCCAGCAGCTTAGGTTGGCAGGGGGATTTGGAAAACACTGAAGCTTTCTTT.

This clonotype was seen just once. J is TRBJ2-1 and V is TRBV28, with 9 bases fitting TRBD1. Germline assignment: CDR1 MDHEN and CDR2 SYDVKM. CDR3 length: 16 residues. Losses at the gene ends were 4 bases for V and 0 bases for J; bases not matched to a gene: 4. CDR3 protein: CASSSPTGGSYNEQFF. For the CDR3, the DNA is TGTGCCAGCAGTTCCCCGACAGGGGGCTCCTACAATGAGCAGTTCTTC.

The V call is TRBV5-1, the J call TRBJ1-1, with D tentatively TRBD1 (5 bases). The germline V gene has CDR1 SGHRS and CDR2 YFSETQ. This CDR3 is 14 amino acids long. V was shortened by 2 bases and J by 7 bases, with 15 bases between the two germline ends. CDR3 nucleotides: TGCGCCAGCAGCTTAGAGGGGTCGGTTGTTGAAGCTTTCTTT. Translation: CASSLEGSVVEAFF.

In this sample, this clonotype turned up a few times. J is TRBJ1-4 and V is TRBV7-9; 8 bases agree with TRBD1. Trimming cost V 1 base and J 9 bases; bases outside gene matches: 10. Germline V gene data show CDR1 as SEHNR and CDR2 as FQNEAQ (reference sequence). The CDR3 is 16 residues long. The CDR3 DNA sequence: TGTGCCAGCAGCTTAGTTTCGACAGGGGAGTTCCAAAAACTGTTTTTT. This encodes CASSLVSTGEFQKLFF.

In its sample, this clonotype was seen many times. The chain carries TRBV7-9 and TRBJ2-2; 8 nucleotides align to TRBD2. The CDR3 length is 15 residues. CDR1 and CDR2 from the germline V gene are SEHNR and FQNEAQ (reference sequence). The V gene end was trimmed by 5 bases and the J gene end by 4 bases; junction bases not matched to a gene: 6. The CDR3 sequence is CASSLSGSGTGELFF. In nucleotides, the CDR3 is TGTGCCAGCAGCCTAAGCGGGAGTGGCACCGGGGAGCTGTTTTTT.

V and J are TRBV28 and TRBJ2-5; D remains unclear. Germline V gives CDR1 MDHEN, CDR2 SYDVKM. V was shortened by 5 bases and J by 1 base, with 17 bases between the two germline ends. CDR3 size: 16 residues. In DNA form, the CDR3 reads TGTGCCAGCAGTAATGGACGGTCCGAGCTCCAAGAGACCCAGTACTTC. It codes for CASSNGRSELQETQYF.

This chain links TRBV3-1 with TRBJ2-2, with TRBD1 matching over 9 bases. This CDR3 spans 18 amino acids. V dropped 0 bases and J dropped 3; count of bases not matched to a gene: 8. Germline V CDR1 and CDR2: LGHDT, YNNKEL (reference sequence). CDR3 region: CASSQDWGQGRHTGELFF. The CDR3 DNA follows: TGTGCCAGCAGCCAAGATTGGGGACAGGGTCGTCACACCGGGGAGCTGTTTTTT.

The chain recombines TRBV28 with TRBJ2-7, with 8 bases identical to TRBD2. The CDR3 is made up of 15 amino acids. V shed 3 bases, J shed 6 bases, and the junction held 10 bases outside the gene matches. The V gene's germline CDR1 is MDHEN and CDR2 SYDVKM. The CDR3 sequence: CASSFYNGRAPEQYF. CDR3 DNA: TGTGCCAGCAGTTTCTACAACGGGAGGGCCCCCGAGCAGTACTTC.

The chain couples TRBV12-3 or TRBV12-4 to TRBJ2-1, with TRBD2 matching over 12 bases. The CDR3 is made up of 17 amino acids. With V trimmed by 0 bases and J by 8 bases, 8 bases remained unmatched. The CDR3 DNA is TGTGCCAGCAGTTTAGCGCTGATACTAGCGGGAGGATATGAGCAGTTCTTC. It yields the protein CASSLALILAGGYEQFF.

This clonotype was recorded at least ten times. The V gene is TRBV12-3 or TRBV12-4, the J gene TRBJ1-1; weak D call: TRBD1 (5 bases). This CDR3 comprises 15 residues. V lost 5 bases and J lost 1, with 14 bases in between. The CDR3 protein is CASSPLQGANTEAFF. The CDR3 bases are TGTGCCAGCAGTCCCCTCCAGGGAGCGAACACTGAAGCTTTCTTT.

The chain couples TRBV12-3 or TRBV12-4 to TRBJ1-2; D remains unclear. The CDR3 runs 12 residues. V was shortened by 3 bases and J by 8 bases, with 10 bases between the two germline ends. The CDR3 spells CASSFNFGGYTF. The CDR3 region has the DNA TGTGCCAGCAGTTTTAACTTCGGGGGCTACACCTTC.

The chain couples TRBV28 to TRBJ2-2; 7 positions agree with TRBD1. This CDR3 is built from 14 residues. Germline loops: CDR1 MDHEN, CDR2 SYDVKM. V lost 7 bases to trimming and J lost 0 bases; unmatched junction nucleotides: 2. CDR3 loop: CASTDRANTGELFF. CDR3 DNA: TGTGCCAGCACAGACAGGGCGAACACCGGGGAGCTGTTTTTT.

The chain employs TRBV7-9 and TRBJ2-1, with TRBD2 as a possible D gene (5 bases). V gave up 5 bases and J gave up 0 bases, with 29 bases separating them. The CDR3 runs to 21 residues. Germline CDR1 SEHNR, CDR2 FQNEAQ (reference sequence). The CDR3 DNA sequence: TGTGCCAGCAGCCCCAGAGCGGCGAGGGCCACAAAGGTTAGCTCCTACAATGAGCAGTTCTTC. It is translated as CASSPRAARATKVSSYNEQFF.

The CDR3 is CASSPPGVTNEKLFF. CDR3 coding DNA: TGTGCCAGCAGCCCCCCCGGGGTGACTAATGAAAAACTGTTTTTT. V and J are TRBV7-2 and TRBJ1-4, with D uncertain. Germline CDR1 is SGHTA and CDR2 is FQGNSA. Trimming took off 5 bases at V and 2 bases at J, with 12 bases between the two ends. The CDR3 consists of 15 residues.

The rearrangement uses TRBV7-9 and TRBJ1-1, with 9 bases that match TRBD1. This CDR3 has 15 amino acids. V lost 7 bases to trimming and J lost 1 base; unmatched junction nucleotides: 7. The germline CDR1 and CDR2 sequences are SEHNR and FQNEAQ (reference sequence). The DNA of the CDR3 is TGTGCCAGCAACCCCGGGACAGGGAGGAACACTGAAGCTTTCTTT. Translating gives CASNPGTGRNTEAFF.

V usage is TRBV27 and J usage is TRBJ2-2; 7 bases map to TRBD2. The CDR3 totals 18 residues. Germline V gene sequence: CDR1 MNHEY, CDR2 SMNVEV (reference sequence). The trim removed 1 base at V and 3 bases at J, leaving 11 bases unmatched. The CDR3 protein is CASSLLTSVTRDTGELFF. In nucleotides, the CDR3 is TGTGCCAGCAGTTTATTAACTAGCGTGACGCGGGACACCGGGGAGCTGTTTTTT.

As regards this clonotype: The conserved closing phenylalanine or tryptophan is absent in this CDR3, likely reflecting a read error. This chain uses TRBV19 with TRBJ2-3; 7 nucleotides align to TRBD2. V shed 7 bases and J 2 bases; nucleotides not matched to a gene: 6. CDR3 length: 14 amino acids. Germline lookup yields CDR1 LNHDA and CDR2 SQIVND (reference sequence). CDR3 sequence: CASMSGRNTDTQYL. CDR3 nucleotides: TGTGCCAGTATGTCCGGGAGGAACACAGATACGCAGTATCTT.

The table lists this clonotype with a few counts. The genes are TRBV7-9 and TRBJ2-2; perhaps TRBD1 as D (6 bases). Trimming pared 4 bases from V and 3 bases from J, leaving 21 bases between. This CDR3 region has 18 residues. CDR1 is SEHNR and CDR2 is FQNEAQ in the germline V gene (reference sequence). CDR3 nucleotide sequence: TGTGCCAGCAGCTCAAAAGAAACAGGGCGGCGGGACACCGGGGAGCTGTTTTTT. Protein product: CASSSKETGRRDTGELFF.

This clonotype turned up a few times. This sequence joins TRBV19 and TRBJ2-5, with a weak D call TRBD2 (6 bases). The V and J ends lost 10 bases and 4 bases respectively, with 16 bases between them. The CDR3 has 13 residues. Germline V gene sequence: CDR1 LNHDA, CDR2 SQIVND (reference sequence). The CDR3 sequence: CATAGGEVETQYF. The CDR3 DNA follows: TGTGCCACAGCCGGAGGGGAAGTAGAGACCCAGTACTTC.

This clonotype has a handful of counts. The chain joins TRBV20-1 to TRBJ1-5; maybe TRBD1 (5 bases). The V gene lost 0 bases and the J gene lost 3 bases, with 9 bases spanning the gap. Germline V gene sequence: CDR1 DFQATT, CDR2 SNEGSKA (reference sequence). This CDR3 has 14 residues. This CDR3 reads CSARDRQNNQPQHF. In DNA, the CDR3 is TGCAGTGCTAGAGACCGACAGAACAATCAGCCCCAGCATTTT.

This clonotype was picked up a small number of times. This sequence joins TRBV3-1 and TRBJ1-6, with 9 bases that match TRBD1. Per germline, CDR1 LGHDT and CDR2 YNNKEL (reference sequence). CDR3 length equals 17 residues. Trimming removed 0 bases from V and 6 bases from J; junction bases left unmatched: 6. CDR3 coding DNA: TGTGCCAGCAGCCAAGATATTTCACAGGGGGCTAATTCACCCCTCCACTTT. Protein product: CASSQDISQGANSPLHF.

Details on this clonotype: One base away lies a much larger clone, so this may be a sequencing read error. The chain has TRBV2 and TRBJ1-6; no definite D call. The CDR3 has 11 amino acids. Per germline, CDR1 SNHLY and CDR2 FYNNEI. In DNA form, the CDR3 reads TGTGCCAGCCTACGAGGGCCACCCCACCACTTT. It encodes CASLRGPPHHF.

The CDR3 protein is CASGDPVGLYGYTF. DNA for the CDR3: TGTGCCAGCGGCGACCCAGTGGGACTCTATGGCTACACCTTC. V usage is TRBV6-2 or TRBV6-3 and J usage is TRBJ1-2; D perhaps matches TRBD1 (5 bases). The CDR3 runs to 14 residues. Germline CDR1 and CDR2: MNHEY and SVGEGT. V lost 8 bases and J 4 bases, leaving 17 bases between the germline ends.

The genes are TRBV5-4 and TRBJ1-1; D possibly corresponds to TRBD1 (5 bases). V was clipped by 4 bases and J by 11 bases, with 27 bases between them. The V gene's germline CDR1 is SGHNT and CDR2 YYREEE (reference sequence). The CDR3 covers 16 residues. The CDR3 here is CASSRSTGGGEGSAFF. The CDR3 DNA reads TGTGCCAGCAGCCGATCGACTGGGGGAGGTGAGGGTTCGGCTTTCTTT.

Only a few counts were recorded for this clonotype. The chain couples TRBV27 to TRBJ2-3; 9 bases fit TRBD2. Germline V gives CDR1 MNHEY, CDR2 SMNVEV (reference sequence). The junction had 6 bases not matched to a gene; V was cut back by 1 base and J by 4 bases. This CDR3 contains 16 residues. CDR3 sequence reads: CASSLYAGGPPDTQYF. CDR3 bases: TGTGCCAGCAGTTTATACGCGGGGGGGCCTCCAGATACGCAGTATTTT.